The present TCR beta chain was sequenced within a study of cytomegalovirus exposure and HLA in healthy donors. TCRdb's table, derived via immunoSEQ multiplex PCR, lists solely in-frame clones and lacks some. The sample consists of 110,000 or so clones, nearly 97% of them appearing once. Between the trimmed V and J ends, which lost 4 bases and 7 bases, there was a span of 17 bases. Germline V gene sequence: CDR1 MDHEN, CDR2 SYDVKM. The CDR3 covers 15 residues. The rearrangement joins TRBV28 to TRBJ2-1; possible D gene TRBD1, 6 bases. The sequenced material came from PBMCs. The TCR sequence derives from a woman aged 18-29 years in good health and CMV-seronegative. DNA for the CDR3: TGTGCCAGCAGTTCATCGACCAGGGGTGGTAATGAGCAGTTCTTC. Its translation: CASSSSTRGGNEQFF.